This T cell receptor (beta chain) was profiled in a study of T-cell memory formation after mild COVID-19. Whole-study findings and limits: CD4/CD8 balance held among clones contracting day 15 to 85, and later expanders leaned CD4+.

In the case of this clonotype: Antigen specificity is unknown.

TCRdb reprocessed the 5' RACE reads with MiXCR, giving one entry per CDR3 protein. Among some 300,000 distinct CDR3 sequences, more than 20% were seen once, and the ten largest hold around 20%. This CDR3 is 16 amino acids long. Germline CDR1 is SGHRS and CDR2 is YFSETQ. Trimming took 4 bases from V and 0 from J, leaving 14 bases between them. This receptor was taken from a man aged 18-30 years who had mild COVID-19 (a few samples of this study predate the infection). Cell type and time point are not known. The chain has TRBV5-1 and TRBJ1-5; D possibly corresponds to TRBD1 (5 bases). Specimen: PBMCs or a T cell subset sorted from them (not recorded which). The chain's CDR3 is CASSPSGGNSNQPQHF. The CDR3 coding sequence is TGCGCCAGCAGCCCGTCGGGGGGGAATAGCAATCAGCCCCAGCATTTT. Full variable domain (missing parts from reference TRBV5-1 and TRBJ1-5): KAGVTQTPRYLIKTRGQQVTLSCSPISGHRSVSWYQQTPGQGLQFLFEYFSETQRNKGNFPGRFSGRQFSNSRSEMNVSTLELGDSALYLCASSPSGGNSNQPQHFGDGTRLSIL.